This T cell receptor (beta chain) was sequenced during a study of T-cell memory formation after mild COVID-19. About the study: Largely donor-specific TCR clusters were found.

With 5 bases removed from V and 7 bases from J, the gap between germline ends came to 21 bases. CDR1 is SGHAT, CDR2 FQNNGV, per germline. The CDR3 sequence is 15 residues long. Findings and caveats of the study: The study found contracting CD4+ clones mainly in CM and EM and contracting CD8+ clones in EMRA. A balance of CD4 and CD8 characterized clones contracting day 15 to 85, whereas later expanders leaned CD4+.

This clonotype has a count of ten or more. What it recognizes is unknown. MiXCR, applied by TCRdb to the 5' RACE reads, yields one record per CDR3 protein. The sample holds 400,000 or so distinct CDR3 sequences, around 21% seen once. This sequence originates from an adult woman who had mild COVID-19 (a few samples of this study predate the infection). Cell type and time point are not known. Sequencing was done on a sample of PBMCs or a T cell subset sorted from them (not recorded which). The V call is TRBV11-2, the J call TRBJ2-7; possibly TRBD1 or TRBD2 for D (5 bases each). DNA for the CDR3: TGTGCCAGCAGCCCTCCGGGACGGTTTCGGAAGGAGCAGTACTTC. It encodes CASSPPGRFRKEQYF.